Presented here are 7 T cell receptor beta chains from one specimen sequenced in a study of T cell responses to AZD1222 COVID-19 vaccine. The method was immunoSEQ multiplex PCR; TCRdb's version includes in-frame clones alone and lacks a portion of them. The sample consists of roughly 160,000 clones, about 90% of them appearing once. The sample here was peripheral blood, taken on day 0 of AZD1222 vaccination. Source of these receptors: an adult in good health.

In DNA, the CDR3 is TGTGCCAGTAGTCCGAGGGACAGGGGTAGGAGCAATCAGCCCCAGCATTTT. Translated: CASSPRDRGRSNQPQHF. The chain employs TRBV19 and TRBJ1-5, with 10 bases fitting TRBD1. Germline loops: CDR1 LNHDA, CDR2 SQIVND (reference sequence). J gave up 1 base and V 5 bases, and 8 bases lay outside the gene matches. The CDR3 totals 17 residues.

This clone was detected only once. This chain links TRBV6-5 with TRBJ2-6, with 8 bases matching TRBD1. From germline, CDR1 is MNHEY and CDR2 SVGAGI. Trimming removed 2 bases from V and 1 base from J; junction bases left unmatched: 1. This CDR3 region has 16 residues. Here the CDR3 reads CASSYTGGSGANVLTF. The DNA of the CDR3 is TGTGCCAGCAGTTACACAGGGGGGTCTGGGGCCAACGTCCTGACTTTC.

This clone appeared a single time. V usage is TRBV5-4 and J usage is TRBJ2-5; D is ambiguous. The V gene lost 2 bases and the J gene lost 1 base, with 9 bases spanning the gap. The germline V gene has CDR1 SGHNT and CDR2 YYREEE (reference sequence). The CDR3 runs 14 residues. CDR3 DNA sequence: TGTGCCAGCAGCTTCATGGCAAGCCAAGAGACCCAGTACTTC. It codes for CASSFMASQETQYF.

This chain uses TRBV27 with TRBJ1-1; D possibly corresponds to TRBD1 (6 bases). V lost 2 bases and J 7 bases, leaving 11 bases between the germline ends. Germline CDR1 is MNHEY and CDR2 is SMNVEV (reference sequence). This CDR3 has 13 residues. The CDR3, as DNA: TGTGCCAGCAGTTTAGCCGGACAGTTTGAAGCTTTCTTT. Its protein product is CASSLAGQFEAFF.

There are a few counts of this clone. The rearrangement uses TRBV5-4 and TRBJ2-1, with D unclear. Germline V gene data show CDR1 as SGHNT and CDR2 as YYREEE (reference sequence). Trimming left V 0 bases short and J 0 bases short, with 7 bases between. This CDR3 has 15 residues. The CDR3 spells CASSLVKGSYNEQFF. CDR3 coding DNA: TGTGCCAGCAGCTTGGTGAAGGGCTCCTACAATGAGCAGTTCTTC.

This sequence joins TRBV19 and TRBJ1-4, with TRBD1 matching over 7 bases. CDR1 is LNHDA, CDR2 SQIVND, per germline (reference sequence). J lost 0 bases, V lost 5 bases, and 6 bases had no gene match. The CDR3 contains 16 residues. CDR3 sequence reads: CASSRRGGATNEKLFF. The CDR3 DNA reads as TGTGCCAGTAGTCGCAGGGGGGGAGCAACTAATGAAAAACTGTTTTTT.

This chain uses TRBV9 with TRBJ2-7; 8 bases are a match to TRBD2. CDR1 and CDR2 from the germline V gene are SGDLS and YYNGEE. The CDR3 extends over 16 amino acids. Trimming took 3 bases from V and 2 from J; bases not matched to a gene: 10. The CDR3: CASSDYSGVPPYEQYF. DNA of the CDR3: TGTGCCAGCAGCGACTATAGCGGGGTCCCTCCCTACGAGCAGTACTTC.